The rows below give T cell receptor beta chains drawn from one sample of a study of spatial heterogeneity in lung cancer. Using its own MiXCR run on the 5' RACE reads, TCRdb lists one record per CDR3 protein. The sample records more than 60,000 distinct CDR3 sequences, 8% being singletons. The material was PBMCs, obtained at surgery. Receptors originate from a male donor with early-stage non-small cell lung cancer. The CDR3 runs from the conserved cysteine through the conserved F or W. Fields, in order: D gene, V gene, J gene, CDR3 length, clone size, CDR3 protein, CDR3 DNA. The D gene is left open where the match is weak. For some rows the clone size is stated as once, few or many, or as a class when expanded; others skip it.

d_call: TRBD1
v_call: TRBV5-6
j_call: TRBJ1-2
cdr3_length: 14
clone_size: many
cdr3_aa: CASSWGQATKGYTF
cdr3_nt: TGTGCCAGCAGCTGGGGACAGGCGACGAAGGGCTACACCTTC

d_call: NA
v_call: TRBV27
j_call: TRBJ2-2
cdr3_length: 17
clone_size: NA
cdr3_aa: CASSPLDWGKNTGELFF
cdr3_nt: TGTGCCAGCAGTCCCCTGGACTGGGGAAAGAACACCGGGGAGCTGTTTTTT

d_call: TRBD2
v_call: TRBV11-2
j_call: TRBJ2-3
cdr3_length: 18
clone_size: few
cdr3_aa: CASSLTPGTSGSRDTQYF
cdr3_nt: TGTGCCAGCAGCTTAACCCCCGGGACTAGCGGGAGCAGGGATACGCAGTATTTT

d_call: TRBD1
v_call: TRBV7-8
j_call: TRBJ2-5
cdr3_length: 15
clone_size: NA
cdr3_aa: CASSSSTGGQKTQYF
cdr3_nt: TGTGCCAGCAGCTCGTCGACAGGGGGCCAGAAGACCCAGTACTTC

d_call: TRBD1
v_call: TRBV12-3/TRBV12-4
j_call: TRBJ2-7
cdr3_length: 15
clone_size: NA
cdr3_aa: CASSPKNRGSYEQYF
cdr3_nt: TGTGCCAGCAGTCCCAAGAACAGGGGATCCTACGAGCAGTACTTC

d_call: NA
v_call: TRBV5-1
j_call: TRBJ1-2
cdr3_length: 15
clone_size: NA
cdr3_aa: CASRAAPPANYGYTF
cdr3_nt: TGCGCCAGCCGGGCGGCTCCACCAGCTAACTATGGCTACACCTTC

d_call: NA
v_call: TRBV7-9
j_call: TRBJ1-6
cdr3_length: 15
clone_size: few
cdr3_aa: CASSRQSTKDSPLHF
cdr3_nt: TGTGCCAGCAGCCGGCAGTCGACTAAGGATTCACCCCTCCACTTT

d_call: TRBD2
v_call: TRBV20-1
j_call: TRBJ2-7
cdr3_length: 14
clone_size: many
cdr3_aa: CSASGLAENYEQYF
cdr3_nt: TGCAGTGCTTCTGGGCTAGCGGAGAACTACGAGCAGTACTTC

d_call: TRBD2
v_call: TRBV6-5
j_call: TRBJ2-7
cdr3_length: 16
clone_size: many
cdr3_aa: CASSYSRVLAGYEQYF
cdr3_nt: TGTGCCAGCAGTTACTCGAGGGTACTAGCGGGTTACGAGCAGTACTTC

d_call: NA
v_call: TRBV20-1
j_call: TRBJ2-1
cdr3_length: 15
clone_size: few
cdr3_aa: CSAPSARVLYNEQFF
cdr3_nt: TGCAGTGCTCCCTCCGCGCGGGTCCTCTACAATGAGCAGTTCTTC

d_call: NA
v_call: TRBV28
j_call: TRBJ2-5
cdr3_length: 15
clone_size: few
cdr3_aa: CASSLVGQTQETQYF
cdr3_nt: TGTGCCAGCAGTTTGGTCGGACAGACCCAAGAGACCCAGTACTTC

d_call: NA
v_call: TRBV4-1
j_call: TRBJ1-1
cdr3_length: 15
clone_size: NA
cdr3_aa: CASSQGQLGRTEAFF
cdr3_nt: TGCGCCAGCAGCCAAGGTCAGTTGGGGAGAACTGAAGCTTTCTTT

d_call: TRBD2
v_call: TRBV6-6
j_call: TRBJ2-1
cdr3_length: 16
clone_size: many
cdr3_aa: CASSYSREGSYNEQFF
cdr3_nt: TGTGCCAGCAGTTACTCCCGGGAGGGGTCCTACAATGAGCAGTTCTTC

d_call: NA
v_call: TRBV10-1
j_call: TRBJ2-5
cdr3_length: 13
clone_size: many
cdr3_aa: CASSAGVGETQYF
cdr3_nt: TGCGCCAGCAGTGCGGGAGTCGGGGAGACCCAGTACTTC

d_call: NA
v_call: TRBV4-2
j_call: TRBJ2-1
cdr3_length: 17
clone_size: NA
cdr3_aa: CASSQETAGSSYNEQFF
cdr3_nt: TGTGCCAGCAGCCAAGAAACCGCGGGTAGCTCCTACAATGAGCAGTTCTTC